This T cell receptor beta chain was identified in a study of T-cell reconstitution after alpha-beta-depleted transplantation in children. Library preparation (for TCRbeta) was performed with unique molecular identifiers. From the PCR reads, TCRdb called clonotypes with MiXCR, one entry per CDR3 protein. The table lists some 500,000 distinct CDR3 sequences, about 30% of them singletons. There are a few counts of this clonotype. Germline CDR1 SGDLS, CDR2 YYNGEE. This CDR3 has 14 residues. The germline V and J ends were trimmed by 0 bases and 4 bases, with 9 bases remaining between them. J is TRBJ2-3 and V is TRBV9; unclear D gene. The sample here was PBMCs from the stem cell graft donor, taken from the stem cell graft. The source is a human donor who donated a stem cell graft to a child with aplastic anemia. The CDR3 region is CASSVEALADTQYF. CDR3 DNA sequence: TGTGCCAGCAGCGTAGAAGCGTTGGCAGATACGCAGTATTTT.